These 7 T cell receptor beta chains originate from one sample sequenced in a study of T cell repertoires in cytomegalovirus infection. Using its own MiXCR run on the reads, TCRdb lists one record per CDR3 protein. The repertoire consists of about 130,000 distinct CDR3 sequences, with approximately 8.8% occurring once and the leading ten covering roughly a tenth. Sample: PBMCs. These receptors all come from a human donor in good health (CMV status not recorded). Some clones in this sample may be carry-over from other donors' samples.

At least ten counts were recorded for this clonotype. CDR3 loop: CASSPPGTNEKLFF. The CDR3 coding sequence is TGTGCCAGCAGCCCACCGGGGACTAATGAAAAACTGTTTTTT. This chain uses TRBV7-2 with TRBJ1-4; D gene unclear. There are 14 residues in the CDR3. Germline lookup yields CDR1 SGHTA and CDR2 FQGNSA. V lost 5 bases, J lost 2 bases, and 9 bases lay in between.

This clonotype was seen at least ten times. J is TRBJ2-1 and V is TRBV5-4, with TRBD2 matching over 7 bases. Germline V gene sequence: CDR1 SGHNT, CDR2 YYREEE (reference sequence). The length of the CDR3 is 13 residues. The V segment lost 5 bases and the J segment 7 bases; nucleotides outside the gene matches: 6. This CDR3 reads CASRSGGLNEQFF. As DNA, the CDR3 is TGTGCCAGCAGATCCGGGGGGTTAAATGAGCAGTTCTTC.

The CDR3: CASSVGAAGGSYEQYF. The DNA for the CDR3 is TGTGCCAGCAGCGTAGGAGCGGCAGGGGGCTCCTACGAGCAGTACTTC. J is TRBJ2-7 and V is TRBV9; 7 bases are shared with TRBD1. Germline-derived CDR1 and CDR2 are SGDLS and YYNGEE. The CDR3 is made up of 16 amino acids. Germline trimming cut 0 bases from V and 0 bases from J; bases unmatched to any gene: 6.

This clonotype was seen repeatedly, ten times or more. V and J are TRBV20-1 and TRBJ1-5; D ambiguous. V was trimmed by 6 bases and J by 0 bases, leaving 15 bases between them. Germline CDR1 DFQATT, CDR2 SNEGSKA (reference sequence). CDR3 length equals 15 residues. The CDR3 loop reads CSAAASLDSNQPQHF. CDR3 sequence (DNA): TGCAGTGCGGCCGCGAGCCTTGATAGCAATCAGCCCCAGCATTTT.

The V and J genes are TRBV5-6 and TRBJ2-3, with D perhaps matching TRBD2 (5 bases). V was clipped by 0 bases and J by 6 bases, with 8 bases between them. Germline CDR1 reads SGHDT; CDR2 reads YYEEEE. CDR3 size: 13 residues. Written as DNA, the CDR3 is TGTGCCAGCAGCTTGGGGACGGGGGATACGCAGTATTTT. Its translation is CASSLGTGDTQYF.

Only a few counts were recorded for this clonotype. The J gene is TRBJ1-3, the V gene TRBV15; tentatively, D is TRBD1 (5 bases). There are 18 residues in the CDR3. In germline, CDR1 is LNHNV, CDR2 YYDKDF (reference sequence). The germline V and J ends were trimmed by 3 bases and 0 bases, with 18 bases remaining between them. CDR3 region: CATSRDIGTPDSGNTIYF. In DNA, the CDR3 is TGTGCCACCAGCAGGGATATCGGGACTCCAGACTCTGGAAACACCATATATTTT.

This clonotype came up many times. The chain links TRBV5-1 to TRBJ1-1, with 7 bases fitting TRBD1. This CDR3 has 15 amino acids. Germline CDR1 SGHRS, CDR2 YFSETQ. The ends lost 3 bases at V and 5 bases at J; junction bases unmatched: 10. The CDR3 reads CASSSNRGERTEAFF. The CDR3 DNA reads TGCGCCAGCAGCTCAAACAGGGGAGAGCGGACTGAAGCTTTCTTT. Drawing the rest from reference TRBV5-1 and TRBJ1-1, the complete variable domain is KAGVTQTPRYLIKTRGQQVTLSCSPISGHRSVSWYQQTPGQGLQFLFEYFSETQRNKGNFPGRFSGRQFSNSRSEMNVSTLELGDSALYLCASSSNRGERTEAFFGQGTRLTVV.